These 22 T cell receptor beta chains were sequenced from one sample in a study of spatial heterogeneity in lung cancer. Documented time point: sample taken at primary tumor resection. Material for sequencing was whole RNA from tumor, nontumor lung or frozen PBMC, left unsorted. TCRdb re-analysed the 5' RACE reads in MiXCR, keeping a single row per CDR3 protein. Of some 44,000 distinct CDR3 sequences detected, around 13% appear once; the ten largest clones hold 55% to 60%. The material sequenced was PBMCs, taken at surgery. The receptors shown here come from a male donor with early-stage non-small cell lung cancer.

The chain is built from TRBV28 and TRBJ2-1; 11 bases fit TRBD2. The CDR3 covers 16 residues. Losses at the gene ends were 5 bases for V and 4 bases for J; bases not matched to a gene: 7. Germline lookup yields CDR1 MDHEN and CDR2 SYDVKM. The CDR3 loop reads CASSLAGTSGYNEQFF. Here the CDR3 DNA reads TGTGCCAGCAGTCTAGCCGGGACTAGCGGATACAATGAGCAGTTCTTC.

This clonotype was seen a handful of times. V is TRBV5-1 and J is TRBJ1-4; possibly TRBD1 for D (6 bases). V was clipped by 0 bases and J by 0 bases, with 15 bases between them. The CDR3 is made up of 18 amino acids. Germline V gene lookup returns CDR1 SGHRS and CDR2 YFSETQ. The CDR3 here is CASSLDTGTLATNEKLFF. The CDR3 DNA reads TGCGCCAGCAGCTTGGATACAGGGACCCTCGCAACTAATGAAAAACTGTTTTTT.

This clonotype appeared a few times. The gene calls are TRBV7-2 and TRBJ2-5, with D unclear. This CDR3 comprises 12 residues. Germline CDR1 reads SGHTA; CDR2 reads FQGNSA. V was trimmed by 6 bases and J by 5 bases, leaving 10 bases between them. The CDR3 protein is CASSRIGETQYF. The CDR3 DNA reads TGTGCCAGCAGTCGAATAGGCGAGACCCAGTACTTC.

This clonotype appeared a few times. The V and J genes are TRBV4-1 and TRBJ2-1; D not certain. Germline CDR1 and CDR2: MGHRA and YSYEKL. The length of the CDR3 is 13 residues. The ends were cut back, 2 bases at V and 7 bases at J, with 9 bases in the middle. The CDR3 coding sequence is TGCGCCAGCAGCCAATTAACTTCTAATGAGCAGTTCTTC. It specifies CASSQLTSNEQFF.

This clonotype was seen many times. The chain recombines TRBV28 with TRBJ2-7; TRBD2 is a possible D gene (5 bases). V was trimmed by 6 bases and J by 0 bases, leaving 12 bases between them. This CDR3 is built from 14 residues. The germline V gene encodes CDR1 MDHEN and CDR2 SYDVKM. CDR3 loop: CASSTRLGSYEQYF. In nucleotides, the CDR3 is TGTGCCAGCAGCACTAGGTTGGGCTCCTACGAGCAGTACTTC.

Ten or more counts support this clonotype. V is TRBV12-3 or TRBV12-4 and J is TRBJ2-5; 15 positions match TRBD2. There are 16 residues in the CDR3. The V and J ends lost 5 bases and 4 bases, in that order; junction bases with no gene match: 5. The CDR3 nucleotides read TGTGCCAGCAGTCCGGGACTAGCGGGGGGATCAGAGACCCAGTACTTC. Translating gives CASSPGLAGGSETQYF.

This clonotype was observed a few times. The genes are TRBV5-1 and TRBJ1-6; D not resolved. The ends were cut back, 0 bases at V and 5 bases at J, with 12 bases in the middle. Germline V gives CDR1 SGHRS, CDR2 YFSETQ. The CDR3 length is 16 residues. The CDR3 loop reads CASSLDWSLNNSPLHF. DNA for the CDR3: TGCGCCAGCAGCTTGGATTGGAGTCTAAATAATTCACCCCTCCACTTT.

J is TRBJ1-3 and V is TRBV2, with D uncertain. Trimming removed 4 bases from V and 0 bases from J, with 7 bases in between. CDR1 and CDR2 from the germline V gene are SNHLY and FYNNEI. This CDR3 is built from 14 residues. This chain's CDR3 is CASSVEFSGNTIYF. The DNA of the CDR3 is TGTGCCAGCAGTGTCGAGTTCTCTGGAAACACCATATATTTT.

This clonotype was detected many times. The gene calls are TRBV7-8 and TRBJ2-3; 15 bases are shared with TRBD2. Germline-derived CDR1 and CDR2 are SGHVS and FQNEAQ. The V segment lost 4 bases and the J segment 0 bases; nucleotides outside the gene matches: 11. The CDR3 contains 20 residues. CDR3 sequence reads: CASSSRTSGGAFSSTDTQYF. In DNA form, the CDR3 reads TGTGCCAGCAGCTCAAGGACTAGCGGGGGGGCCTTTTCTAGCACAGATACGCAGTATTTT.

The chain employs TRBV18 and TRBJ2-6, with 7 bases matching TRBD1. With V trimmed by 3 bases and J by 8 bases, 1 base remained unmatched. Germline V gene sequence: CDR1 KGHSH, CDR2 LQKENI. This CDR3 contains 13 residues. The CDR3 nucleotides read TGTGCCAGCTCACCGACAGGGACCAACGTCCTGACTTTC. Protein: CASSPTGTNVLTF.

This sequence joins TRBV5-1 and TRBJ2-3, with D uncertain. Germline CDR1 SGHRS, CDR2 YFSETQ. Trimming removed 7 bases from V and 0 bases from J, with 9 bases in between. This CDR3 comprises 13 residues. This chain's CDR3 is CASGSTSTDTQYF. CDR3 bases: TGCGCCAGCGGGTCGACTAGCACAGATACGCAGTATTTT.

The rearrangement links TRBV5-1 to TRBJ2-5; 9 nucleotides align to TRBD2. V was pared by 4 bases and J by 5 bases, with 6 bases of the junction left unmatched. The V gene's germline CDR1 is SGHRS and CDR2 YFSETQ. The length of the CDR3 is 14 residues. The CDR3: CASSPTSGPETQYF. The CDR3, as DNA: TGCGCCAGCAGCCCGACTAGCGGTCCGGAGACCCAGTACTTC.

In this sample, this clonotype turned up many times. The chain employs TRBV5-1 and TRBJ2-5; 7 positions agree with TRBD1. CDR3 length: 13 residues. With V trimmed by 7 bases and J by 4 bases, 7 bases remained unmatched. Germline V gene sequence: CDR1 SGHRS, CDR2 YFSETQ. The CDR3 region is CASGLQGRETQYF. The CDR3 coding sequence is TGCGCCAGCGGGTTACAGGGGCGAGAGACCCAGTACTTC.

V usage is TRBV2 and J usage is TRBJ1-5; the D gene is possibly TRBD1 (6 bases). Germline CDR1 is SNHLY and CDR2 is FYNNEI. There are 15 residues in the CDR3. Trimming shortened V by 6 bases and J by 0 bases, and 12 bases separated the two germline ends. The CDR3 sequence: CASRAGDNSNQPQHF. CDR3 DNA sequence: TGTGCCAGCAGGGCAGGGGATAATAGCAATCAGCCCCAGCATTTT.

This clonotype was counted at least ten times. The chain is built from TRBV11-2 and TRBJ2-1; D perhaps matches TRBD1 (5 bases). V was trimmed by 1 base and J by 0 bases, leaving 10 bases between them. Germline V lookup: CDR1 SGHAT, CDR2 FQNNGV. The CDR3 is 16 residues long. CDR3 bases: TGTGCCAGCAGCTTAGTAGCAGGGTTCTCCTACAATGAGCAGTTCTTC. Residues: CASSLVAGFSYNEQFF.

A few counts support this clonotype. The gene calls are TRBV4-2 and TRBJ2-5; D not resolved. From germline, CDR1 is LGHNA and CDR2 YNFKEQ. V was clipped by 1 base and J by 1 base, with 7 bases between them. The CDR3 sequence is 14 residues long. The CDR3 region has the DNA TGTGCCAGCAGCCAAGTGGGCCCCCAAGAGACCCAGTACTTC. It yields the protein CASSQVGPQETQYF.

The chain employs TRBV7-2 and TRBJ2-7, with TRBD2 identical over 11 bases. The CDR3 loop spans 15 amino acids. Germline V gene data show CDR1 as SGHTA and CDR2 as FQGNSA. V was pared by 2 bases and J by 5 bases, with 5 bases of the junction left unmatched. In nucleotides, the CDR3 is TGTGCCAGCAGCTTAATCCTAGCGGGAGGCAACGAGCAGTACTTC. This gives the protein CASSLILAGGNEQYF.

This clonotype was counted only a few times. One end of the junction is discordant with germline, which a read error may explain. This chain links TRBV12-3 or TRBV12-4 with TRBJ1-5; D gene uncertain. CDR3 length: 13 amino acids. The CDR3, as DNA: TGTGCCAGCAGTTTAACTAGCAATCAGTCCCAGCATTTT. Its translation is CASSLTSNQSQHF.

This clonotype was seen more than once but under ten times. The rearrangement joins TRBV10-3 to TRBJ2-3; 9 bases fit TRBD1. Germline assignment: CDR1 ENHRY and CDR2 SYGVKD. The CDR3 loop spans 15 amino acids. The junction had 9 bases not matched to a gene; V was cut back by 6 bases and J by 5 bases. The chain's CDR3 is CAIRTGQGPGDTQYF. CDR3 DNA: TGTGCCATCAGAACGGGACAGGGTCCCGGAGATACGCAGTATTTT.

This chain uses TRBV18 with TRBJ2-6; D uncertain. V lost 1 base and J lost 2, with 9 bases in between. Germline V gene data show CDR1 as KGHSH and CDR2 as LQKENI. The CDR3 runs 16 residues. For the CDR3, the DNA is TGTGCCAGCTCACCACGGCCCGATCCTGGGGCCAACGTCCTGACTTTC. Amino acids: CASSPRPDPGANVLTF.

The rearrangement links TRBV6-1 to TRBJ2-3; 8 bases align to TRBD2. The CDR3 is 14 amino acids. Germline V gene lookup returns CDR1 MNHNS and CDR2 SASEGT. The V segment lost 4 bases and the J segment 0 bases; nucleotides outside the gene matches: 0. As DNA, the CDR3 is TGTGCCAGCAGTGGACTAGCGAGCACAGATACGCAGTATTTT. It specifies CASSGLASTDTQYF.

This clonotype appeared many times. The chain joins TRBV7-3 to TRBJ2-5; D might be TRBD1 (6 bases). Germline CDR1 reads SGHTA; CDR2 reads FQGTGA. Trimming left V 5 bases short and J 2 bases short, with 9 bases between. This CDR3 is built from 13 residues. DNA of the CDR3: TGTGCCAGCAGCCCAGGACAGCAAGAGACCCAGTACTTC. Encoded protein: CASSPGQQETQYF.